This T cell receptor beta chain was profiled in a study of glioma-infiltrating T cells after dendritic cell vaccination. Overall study findings and caveats: The cohort had few patients with full blood and tumor sets.

Comments on this clone: Its antigen is unknown. The germline gene is not matched at one end of the junction; a read error may be the cause.

Sequencing used immunoSEQ multiplex PCR; TCRdb keeps in-frame clones, though not all of them. This table holds about 21,000 clones, 79% found once. This TCR was recovered from a human donor with glioblastoma. This material consisted of blood, taken before dendritic cell vaccination.

This chain's CDR3 is CASSHQLGTGDYEQYF. The CDR3 DNA reads as TGCGCCAGCAGCCATCAGCTCGGGACAGGGGACTACGAGCAGTACTTC. J is TRBJ2-7 and V is TRBV7-9; TRBD1 matches 10 bases. Germline V gene data show CDR1 as SEHNR and CDR2 as FQNEAQ (reference sequence). This CDR3 has 16 amino acids.